The clone carrying this TCR beta chain was seen only a few times. What it recognizes is unknown. This specimen comes from a study of identical twins. Points from the study as a whole: Surplus twin overlap in beta out-of-frame sequences was less pronounced.

A universal primer site was created by template switching, with the cDNA bearing unique molecular identifiers. TCRdb redid the calling of the 5' RACE reads with MiXCR, one entry per CDR3 protein. The table includes 240,000 or so distinct CDR3 sequences, 10% to 15% detected once. Germline V gene data show CDR1 as LGHNA and CDR2 as YSLEER. CDR3 length: 16 residues. The germline V and J ends were trimmed by 0 bases and 4 bases, with 10 bases remaining between them. These sequences were also reported in another study, on yellow fever vaccine responses in identical twins.

The source material was memory (CD45RO+) T cells sorted from blood. The TCR was taken from a young woman in good health. This chain connects TRBV4-3 to TRBJ2-6; TRBD2 might be the D (5 bases). In DNA form, the CDR3 reads TGCGCCAGCAGCCAAGATCGAGGGATGGGGGCCAACGTCCTGACTTTC. Protein sequence: CASSQDRGMGANVLTF.